This is a list of T cell receptor beta chains from one sample in a study of blood T cell repertoires in COVID-19. Here immunoSEQ multiplex PCR was the method, and the copy in TCRdb shows in-frame clones only, minus some. The sample yields 260,000 or so clones, 75% to 90% seen once. Sequencing was carried out using peripheral blood. These receptor sequences come from a human donor in a cohort sampled during active COVID-19. CDR3s include the opening cysteine and the closing phenylalanine or tryptophan. A D gene is named only where the DNA matches it firmly. Only part of the rows carry a size: once, few, many, or a class if the clone is expanded.

V gene	clone size	D gene	J gene	CDR3 DNA	CDR3 protein
TRBV6-1	.	.	TRBJ2-7	TGTGCCAGCAGTGATGGAGGAATGGCCTACGAGCAGTACTTC	CASSDGGMAYEQYF
TRBV18	.	.	TRBJ2-1	TGTGCCAGCTCACACAACTCCGGGACACCTCTTTACAATGAGCAGTTCTTC	CASSHNSGTPLYNEQFF
TRBV10-2	.	.	TRBJ2-1	TGCGCCAGCTCCCCCTCGGGTGGGAGCAATGAGCAGTTCTTC	CASSPSGGSNEQFF
TRBV6-2/TRBV6-3	few	TRBD2	TRBJ2-1	TGTGCCAGCAGTGACCGGACTAGCGGGAGAAACAATGAGCAGTTCTTC	CASSDRTSGRNNEQFF
TRBV11-2	few	.	TRBJ2-3	TGTGCCAGCAGCTTAAGGGCCGCGGGGTTGGGGGTAAGGGAAGATACGCAGTATTTT	CASSLRAAGLGVREDTQYF
TRBV7-9	.	.	TRBJ1-3	TGTGCCAGCAGCCAGGGCTTCTCTGGAAACACCATATATTTT	CASSQGFSGNTIYF
TRBV24-1	.	.	TRBJ2-4	TGTGCCACCAGTGATGGGCTTCTAGCCAAAAACATTCAGTACTTC	CATSDGLLAKNIQYF
TRBV6-5	.	TRBD2	TRBJ2-5	TGTGCCAGCAGGGGGACTAGCGGGCACCAAGAGACCCAGTACTTC	CASRGTSGHQETQYF
TRBV18	few	.	TRBJ1-2	TGTGCCAGCTCACCCCAGGAGGGCTATGGCTACACCTTC	CASSPQEGYGYTF
TRBV19	.	.	TRBJ1-1	TGTGCCAGTAGTATGGAGAGAGGTGTCCCCTCAGAAGCTTTCTTT	CASSMERGVPSEAFF
TRBV2	once	TRBD2	TRBJ2-1	TGTGCCAGCAGTCCCCCCCAGCGGACTAGCGGCATCTTC	CASSPPQRTSGIF
TRBV24-1	.	TRBD2	TRBJ2-5	TGTGCCACCAGTGACCCCGGGACTAGCGGGGGAGAGACCCAGTACTTC	CATSDPGTSGGETQYF
TRBV28	many	TRBD2	TRBJ2-3	TGTGCCAGCAGTTCCGGGGGGGGCACAGATACGCAGTATTTT	CASSSGGGTDTQYF
TRBV19	.	.	TRBJ2-1	TGTGCCAGTAGGACGAGGGAATTAGCGAGAACCTACAATGAGCAGTTCTTC	CASRTRELARTYNEQFF
TRBV6-1	.	.	TRBJ1-5	TGTGCCAGCAGTGGGCCCCGTGGGGCGGCTGGTCGCAATCAGCCCCAGCATTTT	CASSGPRGAAGRNQPQHF
TRBV19	.	TRBD2	TRBJ2-1	TGTGCCAGTAGTATTCGGGGACTAGCTTTCGATGAGCAGTTCTTC	CASSIRGLAFDEQFF
TRBV4-2	.	.	TRBJ2-7	TGTGCCAGCAGCCTAAATCCGGGGGGCCCCCCGGAGCAGTACTTC	CASSLNPGGPPEQYF
TRBV6-2/TRBV6-3	.	.	TRBJ1-2	TGTGCCAGCAGTTACGACAGCGCCGCTCGAGCTAACTATGGCTACACCTTC	CASSYDSAARANYGYTF
TRBV5-1	.	TRBD1	TRBJ1-2	TGCGCCAGCAGCTACGGGACAGGTTCCGCGGATGGCTACACCTTC	CASSYGTGSADGYTF
TRBV28	.	.	TRBJ1-2	TGTGCCAGCAGTACCCCGGGGGGGTATGGCTACACCTTC	CASSTPGGYGYTF
TRBV6-5	.	.	TRBJ2-5	TGTGCCAGCAGTACCTCTAGGGAGGTGTGGGAGACCCAGTACTTC	CASSTSREVWETQYF
TRBV28	.	TRBD1	TRBJ1-1	TGTGCCAGCAGTTTTGACAGGGGCGGGCTGTATACTGAAGCTTTCTTT	CASSFDRGGLYTEAFF